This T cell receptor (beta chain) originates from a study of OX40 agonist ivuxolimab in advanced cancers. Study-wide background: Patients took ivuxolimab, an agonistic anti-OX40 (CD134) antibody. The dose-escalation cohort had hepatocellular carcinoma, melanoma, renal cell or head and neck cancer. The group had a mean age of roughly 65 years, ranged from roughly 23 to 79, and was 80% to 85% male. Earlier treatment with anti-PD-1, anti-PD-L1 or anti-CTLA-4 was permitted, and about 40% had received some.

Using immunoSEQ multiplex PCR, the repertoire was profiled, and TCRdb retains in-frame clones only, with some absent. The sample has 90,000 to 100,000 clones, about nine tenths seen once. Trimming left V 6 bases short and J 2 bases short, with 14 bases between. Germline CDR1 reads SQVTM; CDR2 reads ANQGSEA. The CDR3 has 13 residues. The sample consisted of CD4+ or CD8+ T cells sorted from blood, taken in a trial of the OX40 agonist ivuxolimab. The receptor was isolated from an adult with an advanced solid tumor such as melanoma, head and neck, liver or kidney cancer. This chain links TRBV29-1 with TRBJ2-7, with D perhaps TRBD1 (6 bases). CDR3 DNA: TGCAGCGTAGCTCGGACAGCGACCTACGAGCAGTACTTC. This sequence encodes CSVARTATYEQYF.